This paragraph covers one TCR beta chain sequence. The sample belongs to a study of blood T cell repertoires in COVID-19. Study details: Acute-phase and convalescent COVID-19 samples originated in the United States, Italy and Spain. PBMCs, B-cell-depleted T cells, or T cells were the source of the cDNA or gDNA that made up the material.

The authors' processing: Estimation of nucleated cell counts relied on the amplification of reference gene primers. Sequenced by immunoSEQ multiplex PCR; TCRdb stores in-frame clones only, minus some. Clonal size and the V and J genes are those of that table, whereas D and trimming came from the DNA. The repertoire consists of under 350,000 clones, with roughly 91% occurring once and the leading ten covering about 4.6%. The CDR3 sequence is 15 residues long. Germline trimming cut 4 bases from V and 9 bases from J; bases unmatched to any gene: 11. Germline V gene sequence: CDR1 MNHEY, CDR2 SVGEGT. The V and J genes are TRBV6-2 or TRBV6-3 and TRBJ2-1; 8 bases map to TRBD1. The sample consisted of peripheral blood. This sequence originates from a man between 40 and 49 years old with acute or convalescent COVID-19. As DNA, the CDR3 is TGTGCCAGCAGTTTCCGGACAGGGTTGATTGGTGAGCAGTTCTTC. The encoded protein is CASSFRTGLIGEQFF.